The clone carrying this TCR beta chain has a handful of counts. This sample is part of a study of shared T cell receptors in the human thymus. Data came from immunoSEQ multiplex PCR; TCRdb stores just in-frame clones and leaves some out. The sample contains hundreds of thousands of clones, 85% to 90% of which appear only once. CDR1 and CDR2 (germline): MNHEY, SVGAGI. V lost 2 bases and J 1 base, leaving 9 bases between the germline ends. This CDR3 is 15 amino acids long. This sample was shared with a second study, whose subject was human thymus T cells. That investigation notes: Corrective heart surgery yielded the resections from which the thymus tissue came. Within thymic and blood repertoires, V and J gene usage appeared to be biased. Thymic repertoires overlap heavily among unrelated individuals, related research has reported.

V is TRBV6-5 and J is TRBJ1-3; TRBD1 is a possible D gene (5 bases). Material: thymocytes. The receptor's source is a boy less than two years old with a congenital heart defect. In nucleotides, the CDR3 is TGTGCCAGCAGTTACGGGCAGGGATCTGGAAACACCATATATTTT. Translation: CASSYGQGSGNTIYF.